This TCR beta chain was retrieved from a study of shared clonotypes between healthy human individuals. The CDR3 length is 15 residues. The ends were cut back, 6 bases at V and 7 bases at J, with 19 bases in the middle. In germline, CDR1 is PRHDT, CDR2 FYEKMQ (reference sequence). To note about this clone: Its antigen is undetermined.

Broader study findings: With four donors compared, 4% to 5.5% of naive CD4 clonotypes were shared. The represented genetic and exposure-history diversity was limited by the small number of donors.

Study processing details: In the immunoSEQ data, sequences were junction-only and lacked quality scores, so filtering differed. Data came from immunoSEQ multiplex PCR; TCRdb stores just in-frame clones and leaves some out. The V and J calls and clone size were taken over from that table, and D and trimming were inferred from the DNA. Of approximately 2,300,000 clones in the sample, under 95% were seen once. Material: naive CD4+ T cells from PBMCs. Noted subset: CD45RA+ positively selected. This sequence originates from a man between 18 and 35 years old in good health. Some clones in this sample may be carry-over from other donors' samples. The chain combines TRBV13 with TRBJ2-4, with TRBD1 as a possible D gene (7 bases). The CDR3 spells CASSRGGGMGNIQYF. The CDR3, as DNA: TGTGCCAGCAGTCGAGGGGGCGGGATGGGGAACATTCAGTACTTC.